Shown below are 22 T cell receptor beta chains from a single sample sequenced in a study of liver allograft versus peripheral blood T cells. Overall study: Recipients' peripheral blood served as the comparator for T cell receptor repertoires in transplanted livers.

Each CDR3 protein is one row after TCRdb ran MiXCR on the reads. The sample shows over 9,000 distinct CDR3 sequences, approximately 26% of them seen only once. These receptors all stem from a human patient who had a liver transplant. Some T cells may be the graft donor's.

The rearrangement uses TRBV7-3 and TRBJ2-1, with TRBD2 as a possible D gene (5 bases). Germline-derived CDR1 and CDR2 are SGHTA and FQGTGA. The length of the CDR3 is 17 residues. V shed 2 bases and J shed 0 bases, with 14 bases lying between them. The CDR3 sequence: CASSLGVSEGSYNEQFF. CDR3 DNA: TGTGCCAGCAGCTTAGGGGTTAGCGAGGGCTCCTACAATGAGCAGTTCTTC.

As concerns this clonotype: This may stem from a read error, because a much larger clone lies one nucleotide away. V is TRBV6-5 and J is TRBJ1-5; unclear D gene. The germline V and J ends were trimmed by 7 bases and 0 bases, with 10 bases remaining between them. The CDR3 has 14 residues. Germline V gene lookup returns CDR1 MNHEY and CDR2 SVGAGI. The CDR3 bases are TGTGCCAGCAACCGGATATCTAGCAATCAGCCCCAGCATTTT. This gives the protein CASNRISSNQPQHF.

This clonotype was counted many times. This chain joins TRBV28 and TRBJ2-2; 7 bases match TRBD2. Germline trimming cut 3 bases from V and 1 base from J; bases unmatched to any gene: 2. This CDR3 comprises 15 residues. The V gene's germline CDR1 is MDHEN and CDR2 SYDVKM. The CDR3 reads CASSFLAGNTGELFF. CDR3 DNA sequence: TGTGCCAGCAGTTTCTTAGCGGGGAACACCGGGGAGCTGTTTTTT. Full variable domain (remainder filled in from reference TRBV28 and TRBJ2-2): DVKVTQSSRYLVKRTGEKVFLECVQDMDHENMFWYRQDPGLGLRLIYFSYDVKMKEKGDIPEGYSVSREKKERFSLILESASTNQTSMYLCASSFLAGNTGELFFGEGSRLTVL.

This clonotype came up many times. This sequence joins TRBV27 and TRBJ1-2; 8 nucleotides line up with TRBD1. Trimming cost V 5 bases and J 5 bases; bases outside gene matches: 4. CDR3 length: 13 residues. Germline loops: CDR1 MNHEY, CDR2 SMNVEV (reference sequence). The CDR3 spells CASSRTGTYGYTF. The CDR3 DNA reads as TGTGCCAGCAGTCGGACAGGGACTTATGGCTACACCTTC.

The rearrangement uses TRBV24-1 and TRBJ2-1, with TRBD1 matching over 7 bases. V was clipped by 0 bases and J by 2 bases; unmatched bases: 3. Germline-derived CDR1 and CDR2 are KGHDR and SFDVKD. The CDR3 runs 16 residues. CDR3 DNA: TGTGCCACCAGTGATTTGTCAGGGGGACCCTACAATGAGCAGTTCTTC. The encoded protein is CATSDLSGGPYNEQFF.

In DNA, the CDR3 is TGCAGTGCAAACCAAGGCTCAAGGCGCTACGAGCAGTACTTC. Protein product: CSANQGSRRYEQYF. V gene TRBV20-1 combines with J gene TRBJ2-7; D unclear. The V end was cut by 6 bases, the J end by 3 bases, with 18 bases between. This CDR3 comprises 14 residues. Germline CDR1 and CDR2: DFQATT and SNEGSKA (reference sequence).

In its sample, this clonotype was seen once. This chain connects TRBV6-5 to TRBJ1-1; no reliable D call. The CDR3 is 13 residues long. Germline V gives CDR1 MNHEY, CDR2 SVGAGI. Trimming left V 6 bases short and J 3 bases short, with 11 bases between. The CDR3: CASRTLIDTEAFF. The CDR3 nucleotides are TGTGCCAGCAGGACTTTAATCGACACTGAAGCTTTCTTT.

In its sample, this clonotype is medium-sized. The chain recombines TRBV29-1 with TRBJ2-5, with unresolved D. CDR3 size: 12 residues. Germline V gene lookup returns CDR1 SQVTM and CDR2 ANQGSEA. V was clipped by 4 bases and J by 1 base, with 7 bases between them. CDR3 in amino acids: CSVAQSQETQYF. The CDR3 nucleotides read TGCAGCGTTGCGCAGTCCCAAGAGACCCAGTACTTC.

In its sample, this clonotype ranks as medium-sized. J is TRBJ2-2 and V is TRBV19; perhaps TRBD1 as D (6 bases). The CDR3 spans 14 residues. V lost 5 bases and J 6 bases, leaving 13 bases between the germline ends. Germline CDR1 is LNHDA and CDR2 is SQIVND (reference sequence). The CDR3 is CASSATGPSGELFF. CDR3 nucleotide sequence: TGTGCCAGTAGTGCGACAGGCCCCTCCGGGGAGCTGTTTTTT.

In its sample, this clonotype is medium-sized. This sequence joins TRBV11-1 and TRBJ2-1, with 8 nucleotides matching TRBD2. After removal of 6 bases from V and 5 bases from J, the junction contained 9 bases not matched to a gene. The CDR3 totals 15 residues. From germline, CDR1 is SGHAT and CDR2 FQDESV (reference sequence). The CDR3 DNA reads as TGTGCCAGCAGGCCAACTAGCGGACTACACAATGAGCAGTTCTTC. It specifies CASRPTSGLHNEQFF.

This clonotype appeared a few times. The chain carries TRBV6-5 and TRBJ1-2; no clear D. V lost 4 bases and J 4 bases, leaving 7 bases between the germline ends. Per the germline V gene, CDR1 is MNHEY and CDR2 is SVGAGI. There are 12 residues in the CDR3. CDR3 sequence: CASSSTGYGYTF. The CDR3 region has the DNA TGTGCCAGCAGTTCGACTGGCTATGGCTACACCTTC.

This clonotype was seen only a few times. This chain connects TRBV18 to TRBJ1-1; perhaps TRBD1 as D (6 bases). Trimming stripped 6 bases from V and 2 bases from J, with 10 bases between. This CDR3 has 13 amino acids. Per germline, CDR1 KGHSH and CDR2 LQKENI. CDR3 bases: TGTGCCAGCTCGCAGGACAGAAACACTGAAGCTTTCTTT. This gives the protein CASSQDRNTEAFF.

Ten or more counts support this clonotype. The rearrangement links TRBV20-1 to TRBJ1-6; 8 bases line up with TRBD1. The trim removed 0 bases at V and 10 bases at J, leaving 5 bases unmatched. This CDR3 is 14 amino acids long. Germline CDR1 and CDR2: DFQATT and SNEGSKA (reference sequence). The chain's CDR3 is CSARDRTGLSPLHF. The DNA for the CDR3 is TGCAGTGCTAGAGATCGGACAGGGTTGTCACCCCTCCACTTT.

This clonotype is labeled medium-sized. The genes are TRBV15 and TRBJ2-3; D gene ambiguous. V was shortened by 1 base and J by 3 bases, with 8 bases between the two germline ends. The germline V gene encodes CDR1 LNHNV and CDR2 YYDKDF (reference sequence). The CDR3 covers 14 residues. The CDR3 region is CATSRGGGTDTQYF. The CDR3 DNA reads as TGTGCCACCAGCAGAGGAGGCGGAACAGATACGCAGTATTTT.

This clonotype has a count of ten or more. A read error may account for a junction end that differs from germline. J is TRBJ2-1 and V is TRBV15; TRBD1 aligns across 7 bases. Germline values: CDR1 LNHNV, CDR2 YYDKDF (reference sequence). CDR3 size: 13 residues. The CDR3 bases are TGTGCCACCAGCAGGGGACAGCGAAATGGGCAGTTCTTC. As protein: CATSRGQRNGQFF.

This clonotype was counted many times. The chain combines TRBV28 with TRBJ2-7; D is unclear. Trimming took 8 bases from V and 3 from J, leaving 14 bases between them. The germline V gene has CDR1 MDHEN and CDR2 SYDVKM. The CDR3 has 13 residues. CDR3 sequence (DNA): TGTGCCAGCCGCCAGTCTGGGGTCTACGAGCAGTACTTC. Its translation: CASRQSGVYEQYF.

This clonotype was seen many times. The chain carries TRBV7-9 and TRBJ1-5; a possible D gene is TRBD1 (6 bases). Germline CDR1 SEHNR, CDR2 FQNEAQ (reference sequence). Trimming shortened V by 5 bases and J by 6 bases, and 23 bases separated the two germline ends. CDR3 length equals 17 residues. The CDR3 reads CASSRFTGSGFSQPQHF. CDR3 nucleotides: TGTGCCAGCAGCCGTTTCACAGGGAGTGGGTTTAGTCAGCCCCAGCATTTT.

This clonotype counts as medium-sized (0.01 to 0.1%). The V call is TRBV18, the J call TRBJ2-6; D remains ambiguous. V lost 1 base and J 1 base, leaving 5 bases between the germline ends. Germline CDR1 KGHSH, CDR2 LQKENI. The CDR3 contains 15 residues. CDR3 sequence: CASSPQQSGANVLTF. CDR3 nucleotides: TGTGCCAGCTCACCACAACAGTCTGGGGCCAACGTCCTGACTTTC.

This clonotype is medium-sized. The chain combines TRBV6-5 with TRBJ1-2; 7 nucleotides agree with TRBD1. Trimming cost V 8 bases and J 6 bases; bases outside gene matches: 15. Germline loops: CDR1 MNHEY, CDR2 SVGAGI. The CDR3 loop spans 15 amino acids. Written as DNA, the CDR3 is TGTGCCAGCCATAGACGACAGGGACAAACTAATGGCTACACCTTC. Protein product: CASHRRQGQTNGYTF.

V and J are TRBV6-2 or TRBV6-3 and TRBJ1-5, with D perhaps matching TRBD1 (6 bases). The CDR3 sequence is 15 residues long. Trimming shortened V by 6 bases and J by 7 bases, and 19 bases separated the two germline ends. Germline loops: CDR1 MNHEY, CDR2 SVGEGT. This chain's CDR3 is CASSPRGGLGQPQHF. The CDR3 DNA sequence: TGTGCCAGCAGCCCTCGGGGGGGGCTAGGCCAGCCCCAGCATTTT.

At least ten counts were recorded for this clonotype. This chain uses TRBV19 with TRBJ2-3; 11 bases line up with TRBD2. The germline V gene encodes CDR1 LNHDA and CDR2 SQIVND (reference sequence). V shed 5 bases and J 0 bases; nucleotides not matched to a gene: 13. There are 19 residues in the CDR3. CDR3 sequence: CASSGSLAGGTPSTDTQYF. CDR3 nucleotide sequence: TGTGCCAGTAGTGGAAGTCTAGCGGGGGGAACTCCTAGCACAGATACGCAGTATTTT. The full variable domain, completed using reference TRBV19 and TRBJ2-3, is DGGITQSPKYLFRKEGQNVTLSCEQNLNHDAMYWYRQDPGQGLRLIYYSQIVNDFQKGDIAEGYSVSREKKESFPLTVTSAQKNPTAFYLCASSGSLAGGTPSTDTQYFGPGTRLTVL.

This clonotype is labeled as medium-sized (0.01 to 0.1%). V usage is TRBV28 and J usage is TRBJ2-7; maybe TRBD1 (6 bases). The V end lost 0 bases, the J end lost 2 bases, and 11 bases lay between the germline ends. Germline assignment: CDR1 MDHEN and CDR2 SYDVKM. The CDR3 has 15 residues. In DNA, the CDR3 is TGTGCCAGCAGTTTATGGCCGGGACAAACCTACGAGCAGTACTTC. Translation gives CASSLWPGQTYEQYF.